This T cell receptor (beta chain) was documented in a study of CD8+ T cells in alopecia areata. General observations from the study: Scalp clonality dropped significantly under tofacitinib, as did expanded CD8+ top-100 clones.

This clone was observed a handful of times. What it binds is unknown. The V gene lost 5 bases and the J gene lost 3 bases, with 7 bases spanning the gap. This CDR3 has 12 residues. Germline CDR1 SEHNR, CDR2 FQNEAQ (reference sequence). Reverse transcribed after extraction, RNA yielded cDNA as the sequencing template. Sequenced by immunoSEQ multiplex PCR; TCRdb stores in-frame clones only, minus some. The sample carries 60,000 to 90,000 clones, approximately 72% recorded once. Regarding treatment: oral pan-JAK inhibitor, 5-10 mg twice daily. Both peripheral blood and punch biopsies of lesional scalp skin were obtained from patients who had alopecia areata.

The specimen was CD8+ T cells sorted from blood, collected at week 24, from a patient treated with tofacitinib. The chain carries TRBV7-9 and TRBJ1-1; D uncertain. The clonotype originates from a human donor with alopecia areata. The CDR3 loop is CASSPQYTEAFF. Here the CDR3 DNA reads TGTGCCAGCAGCCCCCAGTACACTGAAGCTTTCTTT. Full variable domain (rest looked up from reference TRBV7-9 and TRBJ1-1): DTGVSQNPRHKITKRGQNVTFRCDPISEHNRLYWYRQTLGQGPEFLTYFQNEAQLEKSRLLSDRFSAERPKGSFSTLEIQRTEQGDSAMYLCASSPQYTEAFFGQGTRLTVV.